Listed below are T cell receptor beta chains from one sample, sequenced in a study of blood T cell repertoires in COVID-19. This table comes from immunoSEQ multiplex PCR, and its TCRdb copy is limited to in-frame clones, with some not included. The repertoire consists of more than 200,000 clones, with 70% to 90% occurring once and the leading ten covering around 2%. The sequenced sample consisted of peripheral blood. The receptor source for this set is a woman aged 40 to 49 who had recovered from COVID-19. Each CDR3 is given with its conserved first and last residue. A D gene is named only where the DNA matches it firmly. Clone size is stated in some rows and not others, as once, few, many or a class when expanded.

DNA: TGTGCCGAAGATGGAGGCGAGCAGTTCTTC
CDR3: CAEDGGEQFF
J: TRBJ2-1
V: TRBV9
size: .
D: .

DNA: TGTGCCAGCAGGCCGGCTAGCGGGGGGACCGGGGAGCTGTTTTTT
CDR3: CASRPASGGTGELFF
J: TRBJ2-2
V: TRBV7-2
size: .
D: TRBD2

DNA: TGTGCCAGCAGGGGGGGGAATCAGCCCCAGCATTTT
CDR3: CASRGGNQPQHF
J: TRBJ1-5
V: TRBV6-5
size: .
D: .

DNA: TGTGCCAGCAGCTTACTCTCGCAGGGGGGTTCACCCCTCCACTTT
CDR3: CASSLLSQGGSPLHF
J: TRBJ1-6
V: TRBV7-2
size: .
D: TRBD1

DNA: TGTGCCAGCAGCGTAGCTTCAGGGGCTAAGGATGAAAAACTGTTTTTT
CDR3: CASSVASGAKDEKLFF
J: TRBJ1-4
V: TRBV9
size: .
D: .

DNA: TGTGCCACCGGGGGGAGGGGTGCTGGAAACACCATATATTTT
CDR3: CATGGRGAGNTIYF
J: TRBJ1-3
V: TRBV19
size: .
D: .

DNA: TGTGCCAGCAGTTCGGCTGGGACAGGGGGTAACACTGAAGCTTTCTTT
CDR3: CASSSAGTGGNTEAFF
J: TRBJ1-1
V: TRBV6-2/TRBV6-3
size: .
D: TRBD1

DNA: TGTGCCAGCAGCTTGGAAGGGGGCGTCGCAGATACGCAGTATTTT
CDR3: CASSLEGGVADTQYF
J: TRBJ2-3
V: TRBV5-8
size: .
D: TRBD1

DNA: TGTGCCAGCAGCTTGGGACAGGGGACATTCAATGAGCAGTTCTTC
CDR3: CASSLGQGTFNEQFF
J: TRBJ2-1
V: TRBV7-2
size: .
D: TRBD1

DNA: TGTGCCAGCAGCCCCCGGGGGGCAGCGGGGAACGGCTACACCTTC
CDR3: CASSPRGAAGNGYTF
J: TRBJ1-2
V: TRBV5-6
size: .
D: .

DNA: TGTGCCAGCAGCTTAGGGGGAAGGCGCCAAGAGACCCAGTACTTC
CDR3: CASSLGGRRQETQYF
J: TRBJ2-5
V: TRBV5-5
size: .
D: .

DNA: TGTGCCAGTACCCCGGCCGTGCAGCGGGACTACGAGCAGTACTTC
CDR3: CASTPAVQRDYEQYF
J: TRBJ2-7
V: TRBV19
size: .
D: TRBD2

DNA: TGTGCCAGCAGCCAACGCGTGGGCGCCTCAGATACGCAGTATTTT
CDR3: CASSQRVGASDTQYF
J: TRBJ2-3
V: TRBV3-1/TRBV3-2
size: .
D: .

DNA: TGTGCCAGCAGCTCGCCGGGACAGGCCTTCTATGGCTACACCTTC
CDR3: CASSSPGQAFYGYTF
J: TRBJ1-2
V: TRBV7-2
size: .
D: TRBD1

DNA: TGTGCCAGCAGACAGGGGGATCAGCCCCAGCATTTT
CDR3: CASRQGDQPQHF
J: TRBJ1-5
V: TRBV28
size: .
D: TRBD1

DNA: TGTGCCAGCAGCCAGACAGGGGGAGAGAACTATGGCTACACCTTC
CDR3: CASSQTGGENYGYTF
J: TRBJ1-2
V: TRBV6-5
size: .
D: TRBD1

DNA: TGTGCCAGTAGTGGGTCGGGAGTGGTGGGAGTCGCAGATACGCAGTATTTT
CDR3: CASSGSGVVGVADTQYF
J: TRBJ2-3
V: TRBV19
size: once
D: .

DNA: TGTGCCAGCAGTTACGACAGGTTGGGTGGCTACACCTTC
CDR3: CASSYDRLGGYTF
J: TRBJ1-2
V: TRBV6-5
size: .
D: .

DNA: TGTGCCAGCTCATCGTGGACAGGGGACTATGAAAAACTGTTTTTT
CDR3: CASSSWTGDYEKLFF
J: TRBJ1-4
V: TRBV18
size: .
D: TRBD1

DNA: TGTGCCAGCGCTCAGGGAGGGGATGAAAAACTGTTTTTT
CDR3: CASAQGGDEKLFF
J: TRBJ1-4
V: TRBV25-1
size: few
D: .

DNA: TGTGCCAGCAGTGGCAAGGACAGGGCCTACGAGCAGTACTTC
CDR3: CASSGKDRAYEQYF
J: TRBJ2-7
V: TRBV25-1
size: .
D: TRBD1

DNA: TGTGCCAGCAGCTTAGTTAGAGGAACCTACGAGCAGTACTTC
CDR3: CASSLVRGTYEQYF
J: TRBJ2-7
V: TRBV11-2
size: .
D: .

DNA: TGTGCCAGCAGTTACTTAGGGGGGGGAGCTGGAAACACCATATATTTT
CDR3: CASSYLGGGAGNTIYF
J: TRBJ1-3
V: TRBV6-6
size: .
D: .

DNA: TGTGCTAGCAGCTTAGGTCAGGGGTACAATGAGCAGTTCTTC
CDR3: CASSLGQGYNEQFF
J: TRBJ2-1
V: TRBV7-7
size: once
D: .

DNA: TGTGCCAGCAGCGCACTCGGGGGAAAGGGCAATGAGCAGTTCTTC
CDR3: CASSALGGKGNEQFF
J: TRBJ2-1
V: TRBV5-8
size: .
D: .

DNA: TGTGCCAGCGAGGGGGCGAACGGGGAGCTGTTTTTT
CDR3: CASEGANGELFF
J: TRBJ2-2
V: TRBV21-1
size: .
D: .

DNA: TGCAGCGTTGTTTTGAGCTCTGGGGCCAACGTCCTGACTTTC
CDR3: CSVVLSSGANVLTF
J: TRBJ2-6
V: TRBV29-1
size: .
D: .

DNA: TGTGCCAGCAGCCCAAGGGGCTTGCTAAGCGAGCAGTACTTC
CDR3: CASSPRGLLSEQYF
J: TRBJ2-7
V: TRBV5-6
size: .
D: .

DNA: TGTGCCTGGAGGACAGTTTCCTACGAGCAGTACTTC
CDR3: CAWRTVSYEQYF
J: TRBJ2-7
V: TRBV30
size: .
D: .

DNA: TGCGCCAGCAGTCAGGGGACTAGCGGGACCCCTGGGGCCGAGCAGTACTTC
CDR3: CASSQGTSGTPGAEQYF
J: TRBJ2-7
V: TRBV23-1
size: once
D: TRBD2

DNA: TGCAGCGCCCGTCCCCTGGGGGCGACAGATGTTAACTATGGCTACACCTTC
CDR3: CSARPLGATDVNYGYTF
J: TRBJ1-2
V: TRBV29-1
size: .
D: .

DNA: TGTGCCAGCAGCCTCCGATCGGGAAGCACCGGGGAGCTGTTTTTT
CDR3: CASSLRSGSTGELFF
J: TRBJ2-2
V: TRBV11-3
size: .
D: .

DNA: TGTGCCAGCAGCCCTGCACAGGGGGCAACAGATACGCAGTATTTT
CDR3: CASSPAQGATDTQYF
J: TRBJ2-3
V: TRBV28
size: .
D: TRBD1

DNA: TGTGCCAGCAGTCACGGACTAGCCGCAGACAATGAGCAGTTCTTC
CDR3: CASSHGLAADNEQFF
J: TRBJ2-1
V: TRBV6-6
size: .
D: TRBD2

DNA: TGTGCCAGCAGTTACCCAGGGTCCTCCTACGAGCAGTACTTC
CDR3: CASSYPGSSYEQYF
J: TRBJ2-7
V: TRBV6-2/TRBV6-3
size: .
D: .

DNA: TGTGCCACCAGTGATATTGACAGGGACGCCGGGGAGCTGTTTTTT
CDR3: CATSDIDRDAGELFF
J: TRBJ2-2
V: TRBV24-1
size: .
D: TRBD1

DNA: TGCGCCAGCAGTCCTAACCGGGACAGGGGGCCCTACGAGCAGTACTTC
CDR3: CASSPNRDRGPYEQYF
J: TRBJ2-7
V: TRBV23-1
size: .
D: TRBD1

DNA: TGTGCCAGCAGCCAAGACTGGCGGGGGGGCCCGACAGATACGCAGTATTTT
CDR3: CASSQDWRGGPTDTQYF
J: TRBJ2-3
V: TRBV3-1/TRBV3-2
size: .
D: TRBD2

DNA: TGCGCCAGCAGCCTACAGATACAGGGCGCTGGAAACACCATATATTTT
CDR3: CASSLQIQGAGNTIYF
J: TRBJ1-3
V: TRBV5-1
size: .
D: .

DNA: TGTGCCAGCAGTAGGGAGCGGGAGGGCCGCAATGAGCAGTTCTTC
CDR3: CASSREREGRNEQFF
J: TRBJ2-1
V: TRBV2
size: .
D: TRBD2

DNA: TGTGCCAGCTCACCGGGTGTCGCGGTGTTGGGGCAGTATTTT
CDR3: CASSPGVAVLGQYF
J: TRBJ2-3
V: TRBV18
size: .
D: .

DNA: TGCGCCAGCAGCCGGTACAATGAGCAGTTCTTC
CDR3: CASSRYNEQFF
J: TRBJ2-1
V: TRBV5-1
size: .
D: .

DNA: TGCGCCAGCAGCCTACGGATAGGAGCGACTGAGCAGTTCTTC
CDR3: CASSLRIGATEQFF
J: TRBJ2-1
V: TRBV4-3
size: .
D: .